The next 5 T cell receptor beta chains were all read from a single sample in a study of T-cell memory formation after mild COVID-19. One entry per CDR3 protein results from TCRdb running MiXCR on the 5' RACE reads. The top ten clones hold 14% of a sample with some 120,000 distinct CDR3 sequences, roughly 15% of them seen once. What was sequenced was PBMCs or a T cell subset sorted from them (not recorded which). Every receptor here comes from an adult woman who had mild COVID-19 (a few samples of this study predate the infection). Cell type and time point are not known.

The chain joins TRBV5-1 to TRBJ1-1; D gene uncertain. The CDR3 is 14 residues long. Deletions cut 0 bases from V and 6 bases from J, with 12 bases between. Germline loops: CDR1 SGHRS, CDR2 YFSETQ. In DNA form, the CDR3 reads TGCGCCAGCAGCTTGGGGCAGCCGCGGGCTGAAGCTTTCTTT. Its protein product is CASSLGQPRAEAFF.

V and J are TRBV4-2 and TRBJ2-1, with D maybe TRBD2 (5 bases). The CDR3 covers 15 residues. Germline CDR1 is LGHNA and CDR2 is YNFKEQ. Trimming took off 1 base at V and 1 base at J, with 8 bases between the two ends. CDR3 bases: TGTGCCAGCAGCCAAGTTCGGGGTTCCTACAATGAGCAGTTCTTC. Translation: CASSQVRGSYNEQFF.

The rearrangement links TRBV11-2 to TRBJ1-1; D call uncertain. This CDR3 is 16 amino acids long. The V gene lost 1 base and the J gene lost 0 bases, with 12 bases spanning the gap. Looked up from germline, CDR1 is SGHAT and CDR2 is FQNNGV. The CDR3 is CASSLVAVQLNTEAFF. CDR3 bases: TGTGCCAGCAGCTTAGTGGCCGTACAGCTGAACACTGAAGCTTTCTTT.

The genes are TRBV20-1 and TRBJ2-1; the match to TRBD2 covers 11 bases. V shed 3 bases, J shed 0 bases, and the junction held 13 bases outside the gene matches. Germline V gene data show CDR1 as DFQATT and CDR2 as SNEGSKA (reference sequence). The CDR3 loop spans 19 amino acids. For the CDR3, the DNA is TGCAGTGCTAGTCCTAGCTTCCTAGCGGGGGGACTCTCCTACAATGAGCAGTTCTTC. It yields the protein CSASPSFLAGGLSYNEQFF.

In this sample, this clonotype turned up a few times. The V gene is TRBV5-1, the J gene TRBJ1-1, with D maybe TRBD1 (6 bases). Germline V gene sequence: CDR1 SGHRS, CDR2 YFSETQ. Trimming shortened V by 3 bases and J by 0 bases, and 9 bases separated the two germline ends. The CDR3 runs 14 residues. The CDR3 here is CASSSGTLNTEAFF. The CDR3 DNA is TGCGCCAGCAGCTCCGGGACACTGAACACTGAAGCTTTCTTT.